One sample yielded the 4 T cell receptor beta chains listed below, sequenced in a study of blood T cells in healthy people across ages. The authors ran a second PCR of roughly 6 to 12 cycles using a sample-barcoded 5' primer and a J-beta primer mix. TCRdb re-analysed the 5' RACE reads in MiXCR, keeping a single row per CDR3 protein. Here the sample spans 870,000 or so distinct CDR3 sequences, 29% being singletons. The specimen sequenced was blood. The receptors were gathered from a woman aged 80 or older in good health.

This clonotype was observed a handful of times. This clone may be a read error of a much larger clone one base away. This chain connects TRBV10-3 to TRBJ2-7; D perhaps matches TRBD2 (5 bases). Trimming took 3 bases from V and 7 from J, leaving 16 bases between them. Germline V gives CDR1 ENHRY, CDR2 SYGVKD. The CDR3 has 14 residues. This CDR3 reads CAISEARSRREQYF. The CDR3 region has the DNA TGTGCCATCAGTGAAGCTCGGTCGAGGAGGGAGCAGTACTTC.

As for this clonotype: A much larger clone lies a single base off, so this may be a read error. The CDR3 does not end in the conserved phenylalanine or tryptophan, so this is likely a read error. The chain is built from TRBV12-3 or TRBV12-4 and TRBJ2-1; TRBD2 agrees at 9 bases. Trimming cost V 1 base and J 9 bases; bases outside gene matches: 10. The CDR3 is 16 residues long. The CDR3 bases are TGTGCCAGCAGTTTAGATCGGGCGGGGGGGCTCGGTGAGCAGTTCCTC. It encodes CASSLDRAGGLGEQFL.

This clonotype was counted only a few times. The J gene is TRBJ1-5, the V gene TRBV27; tentative D call: TRBD1 (5 bases). The CDR3 consists of 16 residues. In germline, CDR1 is MNHEY, CDR2 SMNVEV (reference sequence). The V end lost 6 bases, the J end lost 0 bases, and 15 bases lay between the germline ends. The CDR3 spells CASRGGAVHSNQPQHF. The DNA for the CDR3 is TGTGCCAGCAGGGGAGGGGCCGTGCATAGCAATCAGCCCCAGCATTTT.

The chain employs TRBV5-6 and TRBJ2-4; D unclear. The DNA end is more similar to TRBJ2-7, so the J call may be wrong. From germline, CDR1 is SGHDT and CDR2 YYEEEE. CDR3 length equals 13 residues. CDR3 in DNA: TGTGCCAGCAGCTTGGCCCAGGCCTACGAGCAGTACTTC. Amino acids: CASSLAQAYEQYF.